This T cell receptor (beta chain) is from a study of molecular identifiers for immune sequencing clone quantification. Study information: Five portions were made in replicates from RNA of 20,000 or 100,000 naive CD8 cells, and four underwent sequencing.

This clonotype was counted ten times or more. Its matching antigen is unknown. TCRdb re-derived calls from the PCR reads in MiXCR, one entry per CDR3 protein. The sample has under 350,000 distinct CDR3 sequences; 24% are singletons. The CDR3 runs 11 residues. V was shortened by 2 bases and J by 8 bases, with 3 bases between the two germline ends. Germline loops: CDR1 MNHNY, CDR2 SVGAGI (reference sequence). Study-level results: Clones that had above 20 RNA copies took up over 97% of effector molecules but under 1% in naive cells. Jurkat TCR RNA spiked in from one cell could reportedly be detected among 1 million or so naive cells.

The clonotype comes from a human donor in good health. Some libraries in this study had Jurkat cell RNA spiked in. V and J are TRBV6-6 and TRBJ2-2; D unresolved. The source material was naive CD8+ T cells from blood, with Jurkat cell RNA spiked in. Sample subset: FACS-sorted CD8+CD4-CCR7+CD45RA+ naive T cells. The CDR3 reads CASSYGGELFF. Written as DNA, the CDR3 is TGTGCCAGCAGTTACGGGGGGGAGCTGTTTTTT.